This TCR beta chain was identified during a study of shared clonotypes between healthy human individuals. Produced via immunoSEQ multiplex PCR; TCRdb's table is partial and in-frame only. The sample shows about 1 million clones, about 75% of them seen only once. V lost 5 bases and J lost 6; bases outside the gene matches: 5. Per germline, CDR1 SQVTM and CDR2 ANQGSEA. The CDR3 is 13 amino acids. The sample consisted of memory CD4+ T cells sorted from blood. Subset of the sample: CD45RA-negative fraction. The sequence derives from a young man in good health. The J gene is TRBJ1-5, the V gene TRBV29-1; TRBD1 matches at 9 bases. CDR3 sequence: CSVRGQGGQPQHF. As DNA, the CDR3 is TGCAGCGTTCGGGGACAGGGAGGTCAGCCCCAGCATTTT.